This TCR beta chain comes out of a study of T cell repertoires in cytomegalovirus infection. Notes on the study in general: Pooled public TCR beta family frequency picked out CMV carriers with the relevant HLA.

The CDR3 loop spans 15 amino acids. Germline lookup yields CDR1 MDHEN and CDR2 SYDVKM. Unmatched junction bases numbered 3, after V lost 3 bases and J lost 4 bases. Via MiXCR, TCRdb re-called the reads, giving one row per CDR3 protein. The profile shows roughly 320,000 distinct CDR3 sequences, approximately 9.5% of them singletons. Only a few counts were recorded for this clonotype. The antigen remains undetermined. The origin of this receptor is a human donor in good health (CMV status not recorded). Some clones in this sample may be carry-over from other donors' samples. Sample: PBMCs. V usage is TRBV28 and J usage is TRBJ1-1; 12 nucleotides align to TRBD1. CDR3 DNA sequence: TGTGCCAGCAGTTTGGGGACAGGGGGCATCACTGAAGCTTTCTTT. Protein: CASSLGTGGITEAFF.